This T cell receptor beta chain originates from a study of blood T cells in healthy people across ages (dated by TCRdb to between 2014 and 2016). Context from the whole study: In model experiments, template switching captured roughly one uniquely barcoded TCR beta cDNA molecule for every two T cells. Donors of different ages were randomly distributed across sequencing lanes to avoid experimental bias. The donors were divided into four age groups: young (average approximately 17 years), middle-aged (about 41), aged (about 60) and long-lived (roughly 86). Using the same blood draw, the study looked at two additional independent replicas of 1 million unique cDNA reads for two donors, one aged 18 to 30 and the other aged 80 or older. Using deep sequencing normalized with unique cDNA molecular identifiers, the study measured how TCR beta repertoire diversity changes with age.

Systemically healthy Caucasian individuals from Russia, approximately 39 in total and aged roughly 6 to 100 years, were included as donors. Roughly 9 milliliters of peripheral blood were drawn from each donor into EDTA-treated Vacutainer tubes. Ficoll-Paque density-gradient centrifugation was used to isolate PBMCs, with at least 6.5 million per sample. Total RNA, at least 6 micrograms per sample, was extracted from PBMCs with Trizol reagent. Naive CD45RAhigh/CD27high T cell percentages were measured by flow cytometry on a PBMC aliquot from every donor. Reading the germline V gene gives CDR1 SGHTA and CDR2 FQGNSA. Cut back by 10 bases and 1 base, the V and J ends lie 15 bases apart. From the cysteine up to the phenylalanine, the CDR3 has a length of 14 residues. Only the CDR3 region is kept as DNA, spanning 42 bases read in frame from base 1. The library was built by means of 5' RACE. These reads were obtained on an Illumina HiSeq 2500. A second PCR of 7 to 11 cycles was run with a J-beta primer mix and a sample-barcoded 5' primer. A unique molecular identifier was introduced onto each TCR beta cDNA molecule by a template-switch 5' adaptor carrying 12 random nucleotides. Each sample yielded at least 2.5 million CDR3-containing paired-end reads. The Mint cDNA synthesis kit, primed by a TRBC-specific oligonucleotide, was used to synthesize first-strand cDNA from all RNA. After uracil-DNA glycosylase treatment, a first 18-cycle PCR used universal primers M1SS and BC2_uni_R on all cDNA. Per the original workflow: For normalization, 1 million high-quality reads were randomly selected from each sample, with every read carrying a distinct molecular identifier. Reads sharing molecular identifiers were discarded rather than binned into consensus sequences. MiTCR, with a Q25 quality threshold and the strictest error-elimination algorithm, was used for CDR3 identification, clonotype clustering and error correction. Lower-bound total TCR beta diversity was estimated with a nonparametric unseen species model using Euler transformation. TCRdb took the public reads, trimmed them with fastp at Q25, ran MiXCR for clone calling and kept in-frame beta chains. Rows are combined by CDR3 protein, so each entry shows the most common genes and DNA. TCRdb's processing, not the authors' own work, is the source of the V and J calls. This sample comprises about 1.5 million distinct CDR3 sequences, approximately 38% of them detected only once. The ten largest clones add up to 7.9% of the sample.

Study-wide findings and limitations: Estimates of total diversity based on one million sequenced T cells were considered lower bounds and underestimates. Bulk unsorted PBMC profiling prevented conclusive comparison of naive and antigen-experienced compartments. The percentage of naive T cells measured by flow cytometry correlated strongly with observed TCR beta diversity. Because donor CMV infection status was unknown, age-related changes in expanded clonotypes were potentially confounded. Compared with the aged group, the long-lived group had more naive CD4+ T cells, fewer expanded clones and increased TCR diversity, suggesting age selection. As age increased, observed TCR beta diversity per million T cells dropped in a roughly linear way, and a significant reduction was already evident by age roughly 36.

This clonotype was recorded a few times. This clone's antigen is unknown. Base qualities are missing; no much larger clone stands one base away. This clonotype was sampled from a young woman in good health. The chain employs TRBV7-2 and TRBJ2-3, with a tentative D gene TRBD2 over 6 matching bases. Sequences were obtained from blood. The sequenced DNA is TGTGCCAACCAAGAAGGCGGGGGCACAGATACGCAGTATTTT. Its protein reads: CANQEGGGTDTQYF.